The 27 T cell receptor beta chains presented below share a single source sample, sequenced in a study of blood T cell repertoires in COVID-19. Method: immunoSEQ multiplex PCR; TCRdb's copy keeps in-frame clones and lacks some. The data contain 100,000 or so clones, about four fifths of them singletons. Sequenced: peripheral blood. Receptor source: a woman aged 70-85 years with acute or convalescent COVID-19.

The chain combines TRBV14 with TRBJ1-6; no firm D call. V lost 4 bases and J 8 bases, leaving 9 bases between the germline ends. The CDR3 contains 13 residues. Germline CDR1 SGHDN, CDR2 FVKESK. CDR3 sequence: CASSPLLDSPLHF. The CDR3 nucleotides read TGTGCCAGCAGCCCGCTACTTGATTCACCCCTCCACTTT.

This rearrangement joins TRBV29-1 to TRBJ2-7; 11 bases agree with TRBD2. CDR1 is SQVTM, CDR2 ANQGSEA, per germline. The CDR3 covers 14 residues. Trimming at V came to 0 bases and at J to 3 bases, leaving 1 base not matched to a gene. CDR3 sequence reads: CSVEDGTSGYEQYF. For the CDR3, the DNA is TGCAGCGTTGAAGACGGGACTAGCGGCTACGAGCAGTACTTC.

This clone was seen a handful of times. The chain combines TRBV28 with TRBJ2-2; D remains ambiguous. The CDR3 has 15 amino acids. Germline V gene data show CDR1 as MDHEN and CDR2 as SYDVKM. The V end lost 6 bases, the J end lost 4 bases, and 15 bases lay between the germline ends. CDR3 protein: CASSTTDGSTGELFF. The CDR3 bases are TGTGCCAGCAGCACCACTGACGGGTCCACCGGGGAGCTGTTTTTT.

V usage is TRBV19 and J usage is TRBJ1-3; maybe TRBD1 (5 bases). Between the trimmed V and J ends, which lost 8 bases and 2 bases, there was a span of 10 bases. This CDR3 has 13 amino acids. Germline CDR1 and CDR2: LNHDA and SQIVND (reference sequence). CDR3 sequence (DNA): TGTGCCAGTTCAGGACATACTGGAAACACCATATATTTT. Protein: CASSGHTGNTIYF.

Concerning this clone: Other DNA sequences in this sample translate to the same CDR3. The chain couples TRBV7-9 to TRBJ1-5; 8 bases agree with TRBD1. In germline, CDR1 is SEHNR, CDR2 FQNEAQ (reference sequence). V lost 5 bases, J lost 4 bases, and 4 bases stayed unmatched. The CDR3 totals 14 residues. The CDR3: CASSPDRGNQPQHF. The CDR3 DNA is TGTGCCAGCAGCCCTGACAGGGGAAATCAGCCCCAGCATTTT.

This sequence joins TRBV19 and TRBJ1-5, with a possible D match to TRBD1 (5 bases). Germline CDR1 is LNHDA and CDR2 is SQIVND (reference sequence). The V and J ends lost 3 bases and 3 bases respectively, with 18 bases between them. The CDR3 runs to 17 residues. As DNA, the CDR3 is TGTGCCAGTAGTATGGGCCTTGTAGGGGCCTCCAATCAGCCCCAGCATTTT. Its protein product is CASSMGLVGASNQPQHF. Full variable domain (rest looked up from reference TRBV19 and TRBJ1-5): DGGITQSPKYLFRKEGQNVTLSCEQNLNHDAMYWYRQDPGQGLRLIYYSQIVNDFQKGDIAEGYSVSREKKESFPLTVTSAQKNPTAFYLCASSMGLVGASNQPQHFGDGTRLSIL.

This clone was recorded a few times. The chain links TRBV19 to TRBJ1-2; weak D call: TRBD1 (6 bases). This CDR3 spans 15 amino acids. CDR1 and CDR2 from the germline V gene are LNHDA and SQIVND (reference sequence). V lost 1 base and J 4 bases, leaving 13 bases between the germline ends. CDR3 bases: TGTGCCAGTAGTATAGCCTCAGGGGAGTCCTATGGCTACACCTTC. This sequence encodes CASSIASGESYGYTF.

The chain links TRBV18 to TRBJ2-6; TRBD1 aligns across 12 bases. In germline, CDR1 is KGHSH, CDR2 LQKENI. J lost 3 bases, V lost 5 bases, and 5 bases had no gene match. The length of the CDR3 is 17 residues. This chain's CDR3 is CASSTGQGAGGANVLTF. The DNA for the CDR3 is TGTGCCAGCTCAACGGGACAGGGGGCTGGTGGGGCCAACGTCCTGACTTTC.

CDR3 coding DNA: TGTGCCAGCAGGCCCTACTTTGGGAGCACTGAAGCTTTCTTT. Its translation is CASRPYFGSTEAFF. The chain uses TRBV6-6 and TRBJ1-1; D is undetermined. V was shortened by 6 bases and J by 4 bases, with 15 bases between the two germline ends. The CDR3 is 14 residues long. Germline V gene sequence: CDR1 MNHNY, CDR2 SVGAGI (reference sequence).

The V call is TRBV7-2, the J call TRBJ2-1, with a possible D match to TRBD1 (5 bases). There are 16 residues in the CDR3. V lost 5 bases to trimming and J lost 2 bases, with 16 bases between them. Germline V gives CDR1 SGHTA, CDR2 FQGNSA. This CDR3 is CASSTRMGQPYNEQFF. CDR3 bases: TGTGCCAGCAGCACGCGCATGGGGCAGCCCTACAATGAGCAGTTCTTC.

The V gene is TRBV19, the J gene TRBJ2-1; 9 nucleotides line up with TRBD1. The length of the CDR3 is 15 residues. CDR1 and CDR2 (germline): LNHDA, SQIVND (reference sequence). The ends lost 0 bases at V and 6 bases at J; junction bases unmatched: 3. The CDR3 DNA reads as TGTGCCAGTAGTATAGAGGGGGACAGGGTCAATGAGCAGTTCTTC. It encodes CASSIEGDRVNEQFF.

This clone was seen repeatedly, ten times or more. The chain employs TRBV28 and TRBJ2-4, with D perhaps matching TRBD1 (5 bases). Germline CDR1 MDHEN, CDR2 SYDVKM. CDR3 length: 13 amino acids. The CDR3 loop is CASRGTAKNIQYF. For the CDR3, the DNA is TGTGCTTCAAGGGGCACGGCCAAAAACATTCAGTACTTC.

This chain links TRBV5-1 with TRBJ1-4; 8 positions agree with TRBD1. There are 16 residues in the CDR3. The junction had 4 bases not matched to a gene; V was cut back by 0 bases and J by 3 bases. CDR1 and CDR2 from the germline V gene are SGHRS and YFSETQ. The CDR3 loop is CASSLAGGASNEKLFF. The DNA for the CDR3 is TGCGCCAGCAGCTTGGCAGGGGGCGCATCTAATGAAAAACTGTTTTTT.

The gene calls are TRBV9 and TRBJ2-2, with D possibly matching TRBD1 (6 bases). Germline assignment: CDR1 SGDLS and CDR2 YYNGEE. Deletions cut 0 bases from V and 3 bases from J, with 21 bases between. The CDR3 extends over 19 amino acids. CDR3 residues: CASSVAGFIGQTDTGELFF. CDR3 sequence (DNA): TGTGCCAGCAGCGTAGCCGGATTCATTGGACAGACAGACACCGGGGAGCTGTTTTTT. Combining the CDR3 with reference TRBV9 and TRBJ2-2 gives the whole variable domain DSGVTQTPKHLITATGQRVTLRCSPRSGDLSVYWYQQSLDQGLQFLIQYYNGEERAKGNILERFSAQQFPDLHSELNLSSLELGDSALYFCASSVAGFIGQTDTGELFFGEGSRLTVL.

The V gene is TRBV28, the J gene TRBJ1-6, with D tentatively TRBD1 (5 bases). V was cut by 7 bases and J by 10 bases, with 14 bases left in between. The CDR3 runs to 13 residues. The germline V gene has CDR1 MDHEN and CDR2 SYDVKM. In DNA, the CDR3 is TGTGCCAGCATGGGAGGGGCAGAGTCACCCCTCCACTTT. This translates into CASMGGAESPLHF. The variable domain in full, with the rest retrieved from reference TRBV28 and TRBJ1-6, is DVKVTQSSRYLVKRTGEKVFLECVQDMDHENMFWYRQDPGLGLRLIYFSYDVKMKEKGDIPEGYSVSREKKERFSLILESASTNQTSMYLCASMGGAESPLHFGNGTRLTVT.

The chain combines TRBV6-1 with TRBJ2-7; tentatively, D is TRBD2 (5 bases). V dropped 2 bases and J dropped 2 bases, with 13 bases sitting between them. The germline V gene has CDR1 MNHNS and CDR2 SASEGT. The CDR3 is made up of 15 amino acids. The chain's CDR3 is CASSESWRSTYEQYF. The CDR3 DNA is TGTGCCAGCAGTGAAAGTTGGAGGTCTACCTACGAGCAGTACTTC.

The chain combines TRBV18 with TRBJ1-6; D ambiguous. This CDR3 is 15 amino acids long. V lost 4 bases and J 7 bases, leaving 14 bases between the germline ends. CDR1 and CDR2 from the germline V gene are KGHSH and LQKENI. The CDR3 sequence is CASSQTRPQNSPLHF. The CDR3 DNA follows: TGTGCCAGCTCACAAACCCGTCCACAAAATTCACCCCTCCACTTT.

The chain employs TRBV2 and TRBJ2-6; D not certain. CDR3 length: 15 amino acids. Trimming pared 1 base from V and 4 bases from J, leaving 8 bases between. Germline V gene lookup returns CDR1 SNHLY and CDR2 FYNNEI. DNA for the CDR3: TGTGCCAGCAGTGAAGGAAGCTCCGGGGCCAACGTCCTGACTTTC. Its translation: CASSEGSSGANVLTF. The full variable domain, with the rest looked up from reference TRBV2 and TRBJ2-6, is EPEVTQTPSHQVTQMGQEVILRCVPISNHLYFYWYRQILGQKVEFLVSFYNNEISEKSEIFDDQFSVERPDGSNFTLKIRSTKLEDSAMYFCASSEGSSGANVLTFGAGSRLTVL.

The CDR3 bases are TGTGCCAGCCCCCTTAGGGACAGCTATGGCTACACCTTC. Translated: CASPLRDSYGYTF. V gene TRBV25-1 combines with J gene TRBJ1-2, with TRBD1 identical over 7 bases. CDR3 size: 13 residues. V lost 8 bases and J lost 4; bases outside the gene matches: 7. Germline V lookup: CDR1 MGHDK, CDR2 SYGVNS.

The CDR3 bases are TGTGCCAGCAGTCCCCACATGAGCGGGAGGGATTACAATGAGCAGTTCTTC. Residues: CASSPHMSGRDYNEQFF. The gene calls are TRBV6-6 and TRBJ2-1, with 10 bases fitting TRBD2. Germline V gives CDR1 MNHNY, CDR2 SVGAGI (reference sequence). Unmatched junction bases numbered 11, after V lost 5 bases and J lost 4 bases. This CDR3 spans 17 amino acids.

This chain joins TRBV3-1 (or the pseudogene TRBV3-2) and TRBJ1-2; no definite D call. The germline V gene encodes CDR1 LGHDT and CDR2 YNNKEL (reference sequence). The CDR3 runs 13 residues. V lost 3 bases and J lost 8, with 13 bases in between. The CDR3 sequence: CASSQAGERGYTF. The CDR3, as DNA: TGTGCCAGCAGCCAGGCTGGGGAGCGGGGCTACACCTTC.

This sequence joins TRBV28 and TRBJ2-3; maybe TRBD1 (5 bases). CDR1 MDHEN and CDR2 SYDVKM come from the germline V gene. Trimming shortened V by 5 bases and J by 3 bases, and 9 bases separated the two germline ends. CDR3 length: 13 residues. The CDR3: CASSPRQTDTQYF. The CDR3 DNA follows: TGTGCCAGCAGTCCCAGACAGACAGATACGCAGTATTTT.

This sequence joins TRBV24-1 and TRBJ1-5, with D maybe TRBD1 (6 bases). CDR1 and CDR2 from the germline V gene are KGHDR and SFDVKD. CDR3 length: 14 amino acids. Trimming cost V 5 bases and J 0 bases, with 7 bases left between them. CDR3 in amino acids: CATSGGGSNQPQHF. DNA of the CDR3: TGTGCCACCAGTGGAGGGGGTAGCAATCAGCCCCAGCATTTT.

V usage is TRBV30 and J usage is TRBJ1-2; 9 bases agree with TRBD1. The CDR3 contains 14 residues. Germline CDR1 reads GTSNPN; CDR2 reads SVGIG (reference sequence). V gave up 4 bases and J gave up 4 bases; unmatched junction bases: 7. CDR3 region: CAWTPDRGAYGYTF. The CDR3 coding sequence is TGTGCCTGGACCCCGGACAGGGGTGCCTATGGCTACACCTTC.

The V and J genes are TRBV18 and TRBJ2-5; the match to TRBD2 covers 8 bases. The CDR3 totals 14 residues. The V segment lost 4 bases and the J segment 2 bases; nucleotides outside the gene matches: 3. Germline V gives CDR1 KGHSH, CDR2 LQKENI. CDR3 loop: CASSRSGGQETQYF. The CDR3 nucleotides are TGTGCCAGCTCACGAAGCGGGGGACAAGAGACCCAGTACTTC.

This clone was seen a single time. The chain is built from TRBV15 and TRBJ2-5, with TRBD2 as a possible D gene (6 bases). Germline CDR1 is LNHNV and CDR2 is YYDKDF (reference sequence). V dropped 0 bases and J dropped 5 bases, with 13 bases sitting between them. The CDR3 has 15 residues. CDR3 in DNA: TGTGCCACCAGCAGAGATTTTGGAGGGGAGGAGACCCAGTACTTC. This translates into CATSRDFGGEETQYF.

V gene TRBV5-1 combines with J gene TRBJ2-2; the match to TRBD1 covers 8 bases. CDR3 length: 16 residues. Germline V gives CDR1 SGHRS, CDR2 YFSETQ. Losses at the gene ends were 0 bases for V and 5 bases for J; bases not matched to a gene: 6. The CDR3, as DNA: TGCGCCAGCAGCTTGGCCGGGACAGGTTGGACCGGGGAGCTGTTTTTT. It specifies CASSLAGTGWTGELFF.